The 10 T cell receptor beta chains below come from one sample, sequenced in a study of OX40 agonist ivuxolimab in advanced cancers. This table comes from immunoSEQ multiplex PCR, and its TCRdb copy is limited to in-frame clones, with some not included. The sample carries over 85,000 clones, roughly 80% recorded once. The material sequenced was CD4+ or CD8+ T cells sorted from blood, taken in a trial of the OX40 agonist ivuxolimab. The receptors shown here come from an adult with an advanced solid tumor such as melanoma, head and neck, liver or kidney cancer.

This chain joins TRBV4-2 and TRBJ2-7; D remains unclear. The germline V gene has CDR1 LGHNA and CDR2 YNFKEQ. The CDR3 runs 12 residues. V lost 5 bases and J lost 9, with 14 bases in between. The CDR3 is CASSLGASVQYF. The CDR3 DNA reads as TGTGCCAGCAGCTTGGGCGCGAGCGTGCAGTACTTC.

J is TRBJ1-2 and V is TRBV29-1; 8 bases agree with TRBD1. The CDR3 is 12 amino acids. CDR1 and CDR2 (germline): SQVTM, ANQGSEA. The J segment lost 7 bases and the V segment lost 0 bases, leaving 1 base of the junction unmatched. DNA of the CDR3: TGCAGCGTTGAAGACAGGGGGCTTGGCTACACCTTC. It specifies CSVEDRGLGYTF.

The chain recombines TRBV9 with TRBJ2-6, with no clear D. The ends were cut back, 0 bases at V and 0 bases at J, with 4 bases in the middle. The CDR3 spans 15 residues. Germline V gives CDR1 SGDLS, CDR2 YYNGEE. DNA for the CDR3: TGTGCCAGCAGCGTAGTGGGCTCTGGGGCCAACGTCCTGACTTTC. Amino acids: CASSVVGSGANVLTF.

The chain links TRBV2 to TRBJ1-4; D may be TRBD1 (5 bases). This CDR3 spans 14 amino acids. The ends were cut back, 6 bases at V and 2 bases at J, with 10 bases in the middle. Germline-derived CDR1 and CDR2 are SNHLY and FYNNEI. CDR3 region: CASRRSGTNEKLFF. In nucleotides, the CDR3 is TGTGCCAGCAGGAGGTCAGGGACTAATGAAAAACTGTTTTTT.

The rearrangement links TRBV4-3 to TRBJ2-6, with D unclear. Germline-derived CDR1 and CDR2 are LGHNA and YSLEER. Trimming pared 1 base from V and 0 bases from J, leaving 7 bases between. The CDR3 extends over 16 amino acids. In DNA form, the CDR3 reads TGCGCCAGCAGCCAAGGGGCCCACTCTGGGGCCAACGTCCTGACTTTC. Residues: CASSQGAHSGANVLTF.

The gene calls are TRBV7-8 and TRBJ2-1, with 8 positions matching TRBD1. The CDR3 covers 15 residues. V was pared by 1 base and J by 5 bases, with 4 bases of the junction left unmatched. Looked up from germline, CDR1 is SGHVS and CDR2 is FQNEAQ. The CDR3 DNA reads TGTGCCAGCAGCTTAGGGACAGGGACGGACAATGAGCAGTTCTTC. It codes for CASSLGTGTDNEQFF.

As regards this clone: At the DNA level, this CDR3 is encoded by other sequences in the same sample as well. The chain carries TRBV15 and TRBJ1-1; D is unresolved. This CDR3 contains 13 residues. V shed 3 bases and J shed 0 bases, with 5 bases lying between them. From germline, CDR1 is LNHNV and CDR2 YYDKDF (reference sequence). The CDR3 nucleotides are TGTGCCACCAGCAGGGGGTTGAACACTGAAGCTTTCTTT. Protein product: CATSRGLNTEAFF.

This clone was detected only once. This chain links TRBV19 with TRBJ1-1; D unclear. This CDR3 region has 15 residues. The V end was cut by 0 bases, the J end by 1 base, with 9 bases between. Germline V gives CDR1 LNHDA, CDR2 SQIVND (reference sequence). CDR3 DNA: TGTGCCAGTAGTATAGATCTCGGCAGGAACACTGAAGCTTTCTTT. Protein product: CASSIDLGRNTEAFF.

The chain carries TRBV28 and TRBJ1-1; 8 positions match TRBD1. Trimming cost V 6 bases and J 1 base; bases outside gene matches: 7. CDR3 size: 15 residues. Germline CDR1 MDHEN, CDR2 SYDVKM. CDR3 region: CASRDRTGRNTEAFF. In nucleotides, the CDR3 is TGTGCCAGCAGGGACCGGACAGGGAGGAACACTGAAGCTTTCTTT.

This clone was counted once. This chain links TRBV19 with TRBJ2-1; 12 nucleotides agree with TRBD2. From germline, CDR1 is LNHDA and CDR2 SQIVND (reference sequence). V was pared by 6 bases and J by 9 bases, with 9 bases of the junction left unmatched. The CDR3 runs to 15 residues. The CDR3 nucleotides are TGTGCCAGTAGCCGACTAGCGGGAGATTTATCTGAGCAGTTCTTC. As protein: CASSRLAGDLSEQFF.